A single sample is the source of the 2 T cell receptor beta chains below, sequenced in a study of cytomegalovirus exposure and HLA in healthy donors. PCR involved 60 Vbeta and 13 Jbeta primers. The repertoire was sequenced with immunoSEQ multiplex PCR; TCRdb's copy has only in-frame clones and lacks some. The sample carries around 190,000 clones, approximately 86% recorded once. The sample was PBMCs. These receptors originate from a boy aged 2 to 10 in good health and CMV-seronegative.

The chain is built from TRBV27 and TRBJ1-2; possibly TRBD1 for D (6 bases). Germline CDR1 is MNHEY and CDR2 is SMNVEV (reference sequence). V lost 7 bases and J lost 4, with 16 bases in between. The CDR3 extends over 14 amino acids. This CDR3 reads CASMRDRGAYGYTF. The CDR3 bases are TGTGCCAGCATGCGTGATCGGGGGGCCTATGGCTACACCTTC.

To note about this clone: One junction end does not reproduce the germline sequence, and a read error may be involved. This CDR3 is also generated by other DNA sequences in the sample. This chain connects TRBV30 to TRBJ2-1; D might be TRBD1 (5 bases). The CDR3 is 15 amino acids. Germline V gene lookup returns CDR1 GTSNPN and CDR2 SVGIG (reference sequence). The CDR3 bases are TGTGCTTGGAGTGTAAAGGGGAACCCCTACAATGAGCAGTTCTTC. Its protein is CAWSVKGNPYNEQFF. Filled out from reference TRBV30 and TRBJ2-1, the complete variable domain reads SQTIHQWPATLVQPVGSPLSLECTVEGTSNPNLYWYRQAAGRGLQLLFYSVGIGQISSEVPQNLSASRPQDRQFILSSKKLLLSDSGFYLCAWSVKGNPYNEQFFGPGTRLTVL.